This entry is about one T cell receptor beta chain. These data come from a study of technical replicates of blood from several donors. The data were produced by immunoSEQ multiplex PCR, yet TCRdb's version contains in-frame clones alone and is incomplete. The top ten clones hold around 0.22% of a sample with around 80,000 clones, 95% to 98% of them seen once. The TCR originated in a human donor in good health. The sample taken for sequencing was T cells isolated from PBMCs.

The CDR3 spells CASSQWTSGSSYNEQFF. The CDR3 nucleotides are TGCGCCAGCAGCCAATGGACTAGCGGGAGCTCCTACAATGAGCAGTTCTTC. J is TRBJ2-1 and V is TRBV5-1; 13 bases are shared with TRBD2. The ends lost 4 bases at V and 0 bases at J; junction bases unmatched: 4. Germline V lookup: CDR1 SGHRS, CDR2 YFSETQ. The CDR3 spans 17 residues.